This T cell receptor beta chain was captured by sequencing in a study of T cells expressing NK-cell markers. Study information: According to the study, TCR beta repertoires originated from sorted CD3+CD56+NKG2C+, CD3+CD56+NKG2C- and CD3+CD56-NKG2C+ T cells.

The CDR3 extends over 15 amino acids. Germline V lookup: CDR1 SGHRS, CDR2 YFSETQ. Following a re-call of the 5' RACE reads, TCRdb has one entry per CDR3 protein and lacks DNA. Its listing shows fewer than 550,000 distinct CDR3 sequences. Study findings and constraints: The study left the HCMV specificity of expanded NKG2C+ T cell clones unresolved. Of CD8+ T cells, about 1.0-8% belonged to dominant NKG2C+ clonotypes in five to seven donors.

As regards this clonotype: Its target is not known.

Sequenced material: blood T cells: a sorted CD56 or NKG2C T cell subset, CD4+ or CD8+ T cells, or bulk PBMC T cells (not recorded which). The origin of this receptor is a woman between 45 and 65 years old in good health. The genes are TRBV5-1 and TRBJ1-1; no DNA is available, so the TRBD1 call from TCRdb remains unchecked. The chain's CDR3 is CASKPDRPMNTEAFF.